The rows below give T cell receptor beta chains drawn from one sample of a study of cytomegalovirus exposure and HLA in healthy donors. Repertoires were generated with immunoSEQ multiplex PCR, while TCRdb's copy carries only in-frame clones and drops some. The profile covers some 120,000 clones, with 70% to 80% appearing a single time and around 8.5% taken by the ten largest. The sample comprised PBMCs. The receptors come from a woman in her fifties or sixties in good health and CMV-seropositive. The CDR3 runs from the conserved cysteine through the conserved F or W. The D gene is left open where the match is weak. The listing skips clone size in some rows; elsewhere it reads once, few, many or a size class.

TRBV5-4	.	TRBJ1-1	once	CASSLEGHLNTEAFF	TGTGCCAGCAGCTTGGAAGGACACTTGAACACTGAAGCTTTCTTT
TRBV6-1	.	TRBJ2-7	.	CASSEAQPRYEQYF	TGTGCCAGCAGTGAAGCGCAACCGCGCTACGAGCAGTACTTC
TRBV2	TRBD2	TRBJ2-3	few	CASKRAGGFTDTQYF	TGTGCCAGCAAAAGGGCGGGAGGGTTCACAGATACGCAGTATTTT
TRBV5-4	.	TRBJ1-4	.	CASSRWGATNEKLFF	TGTGCCAGCAGCCGGTGGGGGGCAACTAATGAAAAACTGTTTTTT
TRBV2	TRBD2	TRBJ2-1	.	CASRKGSGRSNEQFF	TGTGCCAGCCGGAAGGGTAGCGGGAGGTCGAATGAGCAGTTCTTC
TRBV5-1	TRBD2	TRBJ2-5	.	CASSTFGLAGGGETQYF	TGCGCCAGCAGCACATTTGGACTAGCGGGAGGTGGGGAGACCCAGTACTTC
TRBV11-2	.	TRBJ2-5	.	CASSLAQQETQYF	TGTGCCAGCAGCTTAGCCCAGCAAGAGACCCAGTACTTC
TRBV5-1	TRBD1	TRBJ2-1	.	CASSLGQGGYNEQFF	TGCGCCAGCAGCTTGGGACAGGGGGGATACAATGAGCAGTTCTTC
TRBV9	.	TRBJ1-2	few	CASRGRGLNYGYTF	TGTGCCAGCAGAGGCCGCGGACTAAACTATGGCTACACCTTC
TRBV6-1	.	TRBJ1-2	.	CASSEQWGNARVYTF	TGTGCCAGCAGTGAACAGTGGGGCAACGCGCGTGTCTACACCTTC
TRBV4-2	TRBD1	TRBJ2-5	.	CASSPGTANQETQYF	TGTGCCAGCAGCCCAGGGACAGCAAACCAAGAGACCCAGTACTTC
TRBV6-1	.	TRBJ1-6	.	CASVVFGESPLHF	TGTGCCAGCGTAGTCTTCGGAGAATCACCCCTCCACTTT
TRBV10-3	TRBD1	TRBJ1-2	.	CAIRPGQGLDGYTF	TGTGCCATCAGACCGGGACAGGGGTTGGATGGCTACACCTTC
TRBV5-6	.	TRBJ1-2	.	CASSLLGYYGYTF	TGTGCCAGCAGCTTGTTGGGCTACTATGGCTACACCTTC
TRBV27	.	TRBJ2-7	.	CASSLSLYSVQYF	TGTGCCAGCAGTTTATCGCTGTATTCAGTGCAGTACTTC
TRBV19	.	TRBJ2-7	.	CASSQTASSYEQYF	TGTGCCAGTAGCCAGACAGCTAGCTCCTACGAGCAGTACTTC
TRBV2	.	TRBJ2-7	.	CASSLKPYEQYF	TGTGCCAGCAGTCTTAAGCCCTACGAGCAGTACTTC
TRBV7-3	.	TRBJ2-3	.	CASSPVGYTDTQYF	TGTGCCAGCAGCCCCGTCGGTTACACAGATACGCAGTATTTT
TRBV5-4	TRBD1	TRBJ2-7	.	CASTPGQGAYEQYF	TGTGCCAGCACGCCGGGACAGGGAGCGTACGAGCAGTACTTC
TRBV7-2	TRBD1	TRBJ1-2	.	CASSPRQGGGYTF	TGTGCCAGCAGCCCGCGACAGGGGGGTGGCTACACCTTC
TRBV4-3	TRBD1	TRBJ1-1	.	CASSQETGKAFF	TGCGCCAGCAGCCAAGAGACAGGGAAAGCTTTCTTT
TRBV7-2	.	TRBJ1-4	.	CASTAGPTHEKLFF	TGTGCCAGCACCGCAGGCCCTACGCATGAAAAACTGTTTTTT
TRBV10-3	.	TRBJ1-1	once	CAISEHLVKGTEAFF	TGTGCCATCAGTGAGCACCTGGTTAAGGGGACTGAAGCTTTCTTT
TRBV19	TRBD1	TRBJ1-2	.	CAVRGTGSNYGYTF	TGTGCCGTCCGGGGGACAGGGTCTAACTATGGCTACACCTTC
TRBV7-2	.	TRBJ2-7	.	CASSPFAGPYGYEQYF	TGTGCCAGCAGCCCCTTTGCGGGACCCTACGGTTACGAGCAGTACTTC
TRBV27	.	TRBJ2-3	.	CASSSKSQTAATQYF	TGTGCCAGCAGTTCCAAATCTCAGACAGCAGCTACGCAGTATTTT
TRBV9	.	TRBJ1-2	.	CASSGEWATNYGYTF	TGTGCCAGCAGCGGAGAGTGGGCCACTAACTATGGCTACACCTTC
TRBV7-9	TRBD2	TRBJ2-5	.	CSSTAGGTQYF	TGTTCCAGCACCGCGGGGGGGACCCAGTACTTC
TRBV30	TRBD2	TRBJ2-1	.	CAWSEKAGGLMHEQFF	TGTGCCTGGAGTGAAAAAGCGGGGGGGCTTATGCATGAGCAGTTCTTC
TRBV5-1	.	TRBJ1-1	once	CASSLVGAAPEAFF	TGCGCCAGCAGCTTGGTGGGGGCGGCACCTGAAGCTTTCTTT
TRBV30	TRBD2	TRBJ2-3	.	CAWSVTSSGRADTQYF	TGTGCCTGGAGTGTAACCTCTAGCGGGAGGGCAGATACGCAGTATTTT
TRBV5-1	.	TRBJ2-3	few	CASSSSQGTDTQYF	TGCGCCAGCAGCAGTTCACAGGGCACAGATACGCAGTATTTT
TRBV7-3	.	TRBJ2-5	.	CASSYGSGKTETQYF	TGTGCCAGCAGTTACGGAAGCGGAAAAACCGAGACCCAGTACTTC